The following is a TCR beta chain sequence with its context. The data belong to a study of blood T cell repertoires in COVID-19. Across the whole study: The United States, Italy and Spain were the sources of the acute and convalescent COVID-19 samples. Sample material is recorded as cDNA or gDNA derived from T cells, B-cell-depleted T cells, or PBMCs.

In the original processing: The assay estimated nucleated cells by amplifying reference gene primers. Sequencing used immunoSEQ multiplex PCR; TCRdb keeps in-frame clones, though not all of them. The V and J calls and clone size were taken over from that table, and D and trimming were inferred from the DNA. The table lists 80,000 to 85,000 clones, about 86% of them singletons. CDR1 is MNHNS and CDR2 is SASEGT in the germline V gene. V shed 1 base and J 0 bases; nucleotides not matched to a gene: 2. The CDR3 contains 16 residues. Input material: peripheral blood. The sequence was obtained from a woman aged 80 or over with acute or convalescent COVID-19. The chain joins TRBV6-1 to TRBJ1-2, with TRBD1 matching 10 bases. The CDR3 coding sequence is TGTGCCAGCAGTGAAGGGGGACAGGGGACTAACTATGGCTACACCTTC. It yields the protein CASSEGGQGTNYGYTF.